This entry is about one T cell receptor beta chain. Its antigen is as yet unknown. The data were obtained in a study of cytomegalovirus exposure and HLA in healthy donors. The PCR used 60 Vbeta and 13 Jbeta primers. Only in-frame clones appear in the TCRdb table, and some are missing; sequencing was by immunoSEQ multiplex PCR. The data contain tens of thousands of clones, under 80% of them singletons. Trimming removed 6 bases at V and 7 bases at J, with 18 bases between. Germline V gene lookup returns CDR1 MNHEY and CDR2 SMNVEV (reference sequence). This CDR3 contains 14 residues. The study's findings and limits: Later analysis reportedly placed an Asian-associated ancestry cluster below the roughly 600-donor mean in N-insertions. Most TCR beta V segments were productive about 90% or about 30% of the time in an earlier analysis.

Sequencing was performed on PBMCs. This receptor was identified in a male donor in good health and CMV-seronegative. The gene calls are TRBV27 and TRBJ1-1, with TRBD1 as a possible D gene (6 bases). The CDR3 region is CASSAGQRGFEAFF. The CDR3 DNA reads as TGTGCCAGCAGCGCCGGACAGCGTGGATTTGAAGCTTTCTTT.